A selection of T cell receptor beta chains follows, all from one sample in a study of vaccination and CD4 T cells after COVID-19. These receptors lack a known antigen. MiXCR, applied by TCRdb to the PCR reads, yields one record per CDR3 protein. The repertoire holds approximately 24,000 distinct CDR3 sequences, 40% to 50% seen once, with under 13% in the top ten. The source material was CD4+ T cells from blood, cultured in vitro. The receptors stem from a human donor who had recovered from COVID-19. Each CDR3 is given with its conserved first and last residue. The D gene is left open where the match is weak. A clone size is listed for some rows: how often the clone was seen (once, few, many), or a class if it is expanded.

>-|TRBV6-4|TRBJ1-6|TRBD1
TGTGCCAGCAGCCTTAGACAGGGGGCTGGTTCACCCCTCCACTTT
CASSLRQGAGSPLHF
>-|TRBV14|TRBJ1-2|TRBD1
TGTGCCAGCAGCCAAGATCGTGGGACAGGGCCTAACTATGGCTACACCTTC
CASSQDRGTGPNYGYTF
>-|TRBV28|TRBJ2-4|-
TGTGCCAGCACCACGCCGGGTAAAAACATTCAGTACTTC
CASTTPGKNIQYF
>few|TRBV20-1|TRBJ2-3|TRBD2
TGCAGTGCTAGAGCTCCGGGACTAGCGGGAACAGATACGCAGTATTTT
CSARAPGLAGTDTQYF
>few|TRBV27|TRBJ1-1|-
TGTGCCAGCAGTTTTGAAAAGAGGGTGAACACTGAAGCTTTCTTT
CASSFEKRVNTEAFF
>-|TRBV7-8|TRBJ2-7|-
TGTGCCAGCAGCCCCCAGGCTAGCTCCTACGAGCAGTACTTC
CASSPQASSYEQYF
>-|TRBV6-1|TRBJ2-7|TRBD2
TGTGCCAGCAGCACCCTGGCGGGAGGGCCGAAAGAGCAGTACTTC
CASSTLAGGPKEQYF
>once|TRBV7-9|TRBJ2-5|-
TGTGCCAGCAGCCGAGAGTTAAGGACCCAGTACTTC
CASSRELRTQYF
>-|TRBV27|TRBJ2-3|TRBD1
TGTGCCAGCAGTTTACAGGGGGAAGTGAAGGCGCAGTATTTT
CASSLQGEVKAQYF
>-|TRBV11-3|TRBJ2-7|TRBD1
TGTGCCAGCAGCTTCACAGGGGTTTCCGAGCAGTACTTC
CASSFTGVSEQYF
>once|TRBV12-3/TRBV12-4|TRBJ2-7|TRBD1
TGTGCCAGTAGGCCCGGGACAGACTCCTACGAGCAGTACTTC
CASRPGTDSYEQYF
>-|TRBV12-3/TRBV12-4|TRBJ1-5|TRBD1
TGTGCCAGCAGGAGAGCCCCTGCCGGGACAGGGACCGGTGGGGGCAATCAGCCCCAGCATTTT
CASRRAPAGTGTGGGNQPQHF
>-|TRBV7-2|TRBJ2-7|TRBD1
TGTGCCAGCAGCTTAGACGCAGGGGGCAGGGGCGAGCAGTACTTC
CASSLDAGGRGEQYF
>-|TRBV5-5|TRBJ1-2|-
TGTGCCAGCAGCTTGGATCTAGGAAAGGGTGGCTACACCTTC
CASSLDLGKGGYTF
>few|TRBV15|TRBJ1-2|TRBD1
TGTGCCACCAGCTTCCTCCTGGGACAGGGGTATGGCTACACCTTC
CATSFLLGQGYGYTF
>-|TRBV7-2|TRBJ1-2|-
TGTGCCAGCAGCTTAGCGTGGGTGGATGGCTACACCTTC
CASSLAWVDGYTF
>few|TRBV6-2/TRBV6-3|TRBJ2-1|-
TGTGCCAGCAGTTCCAGTTCACTAGCGAGGGGGGGCAATGAGCAGTTCTTC
CASSSSSLARGGNEQFF
>-|TRBV7-2|TRBJ2-1|TRBD1
TGTGCCAGCAGCTCCCAGACAGGGGGCGGCGATGAGCAGTTCTTC
CASSSQTGGGDEQFF
>-|TRBV7-2|TRBJ1-6|TRBD1
TGTGCCAGCAGCGCCAGGACAGGGAGCTCCTATAATTCACCCCTCCACTTT
CASSARTGSSYNSPLHF